Presented here are 11 T cell receptor beta chains from one specimen sequenced in a study of blood T cell repertoires in COVID-19 (dated by TCRdb to the early 2020s). Libraries were built with the immunoSEQ multiplex PCR assay. Entries here come from immuneACCESS through TCRdb and include only in-frame sequences with V and J called. Some clones fail to appear in such tables; in the studies checked, an unresolved V gene covers under half of the shortfall, and the cause of the remainder is unknown. The sample table holds some 250,000 clones, of which 80% to 90% were seen once. Jointly, the top ten make up 1.5% to 2% of the sample. Sequencing used PBMCs or T cells enriched from blood (not recorded which). The receptors were sampled from a woman between 50 and 59 years old who had recovered from COVID-19.

CDR3 region: CASSLSTGVGNIQYF. CDR3 DNA sequence: TGTGCCAGCAGCTTGTCCACAGGGGTAGGGAACATTCAGTACTTC. The chain is built from TRBV5-8 and TRBJ2-4; 7 bases match TRBD1. The germline gives CDR1 SGHTS, CDR2 YDEGEE. The trim removed 1 base at V and 7 bases at J, leaving 8 bases unmatched. This CDR3 contains 15 residues.

This chain uses TRBV27 with TRBJ1-1; 7 nucleotides agree with TRBD1. CDR1 is MNHEY and CDR2 is SMNVEV in the germline V gene (reference sequence). This CDR3 has 13 residues. V shed 7 bases and J 0 bases; nucleotides not matched to a gene: 2. CDR3 DNA: TGTGCCAGCAACAGGGGAGTGAACACTGAAGCTTTCTTT. It yields the protein CASNRGVNTEAFF.

A few counts support this clone. The chain is built from TRBV10-3 and TRBJ1-1, with TRBD1 identical over 9 bases. Unmatched junction bases numbered 8, after V lost 6 bases and J lost 6 bases. CDR1 ENHRY and CDR2 SYGVKD come from the germline V gene. The CDR3 spans 14 residues. The CDR3: CAIRRDRVFSEAFF. For the CDR3, the DNA is TGTGCCATCAGGCGGGACAGGGTGTTCTCTGAAGCTTTCTTT.

This chain connects TRBV18 to TRBJ1-3; the D is unclear. The CDR3 is made up of 15 amino acids. V dropped 7 bases and J dropped 4 bases, with 17 bases sitting between them. Germline V CDR1 and CDR2: KGHSH, LQKENI. CDR3 sequence (DNA): TGTGCCAGCTTAAAGGCCGGACTGGTCGGAAACACCATATATTTT. It is translated as CASLKAGLVGNTIYF.

The J gene is TRBJ1-5, the V gene TRBV4-1; D unclear. Trimming removed 2 bases at V and 5 bases at J, with 7 bases between. CDR3 length equals 13 residues. Germline-derived CDR1 and CDR2 are MGHRA and YSYEKL. The CDR3 coding sequence is TGCGCCAGCAGCCAATCAGTGGATCAGCCCCAGCATTTT. Protein product: CASSQSVDQPQHF.

The rearrangement uses TRBV4-2 and TRBJ2-1; D not resolved. This CDR3 has 17 residues. V was trimmed by 0 bases and J by 0 bases, leaving 12 bases between them. Germline loops: CDR1 LGHNA, CDR2 YNFKEQ. In DNA form, the CDR3 reads TGTGCCAGCAGCCAAGATTCGACTGAGAGCTCCTACAATGAGCAGTTCTTC. Translated: CASSQDSTESSYNEQFF.

This chain links TRBV9 with TRBJ1-2; TRBD1 matches at 9 bases. This CDR3 comprises 15 residues. V dropped 0 bases and J dropped 4; count of bases not matched to a gene: 4. CDR1 SGDLS and CDR2 YYNGEE come from the germline V gene. The CDR3 nucleotides read TGTGCCAGCAGCGTAGCCACAGGGGGCAGCTATGGCTACACCTTC. Translated: CASSVATGGSYGYTF.

The CDR3 nucleotides read TGTGCCAGTACCCAGCGGGCAGCATACTATGGCTACACCTTC. Amino acid sequence: CASTQRAAYYGYTF. The chain links TRBV19 to TRBJ1-2, with no clear D. Per germline, CDR1 LNHDA and CDR2 SQIVND (reference sequence). The V end lost 7 bases, the J end lost 3 bases, and 15 bases lay between the germline ends. This CDR3 is 14 amino acids long.

The rearrangement joins TRBV11-2 to TRBJ1-2, with unresolved D. The CDR3 spans 16 residues. CDR1 is SGHAT, CDR2 FQNNGV, per germline. Trimming shortened V by 1 base and J by 8 bases, and 20 bases separated the two germline ends. CDR3 amino acids: CASSLAPLNYREGYTF. DNA for the CDR3: TGTGCCAGCAGCTTAGCCCCCCTGAACTATCGGGAAGGCTACACCTTC.

V is TRBV28 and J is TRBJ2-7; TRBD1 matches at 7 bases. Germline assignment: CDR1 MDHEN and CDR2 SYDVKM. The V gene end was trimmed by 5 bases and the J gene end by 0 bases; junction bases not matched to a gene: 7. This CDR3 spans 15 amino acids. CDR3 amino acids: CASSNGQALSYEQYF. The CDR3 DNA reads as TGTGCCAGCAGTAATGGACAGGCCCTCTCCTACGAGCAGTACTTC.

The rearrangement joins TRBV20-1 to TRBJ2-5, with no clear D. The germline V and J ends were trimmed by 5 bases and 2 bases, with 6 bases remaining between them. CDR1 is DFQATT, CDR2 SNEGSKA, per germline (reference sequence). The CDR3 is 11 amino acids. The CDR3 protein is CSAGQQETQYF. The CDR3 DNA is TGCAGTGCTGGGCAGCAAGAGACCCAGTACTTC.